Listed here are 5 T cell receptor beta chains from one sample, sequenced in a study of blood T cell repertoires in COVID-19. Repertoires were generated with immunoSEQ multiplex PCR, while TCRdb's copy carries only in-frame clones and drops some. This table has 400,000 to 500,000 clones, about nine tenths appearing once. Sequencing was performed on peripheral blood. These receptor sequences come from a woman in her thirties with active or convalescent COVID-19.

The chain joins TRBV29-1 to TRBJ1-1; possibly TRBD1 for D (5 bases). The V end lost 4 bases, the J end lost 3 bases, and 6 bases lay between the germline ends. Germline V gene data show CDR1 as SQVTM and CDR2 as ANQGSEA. CDR3 size: 11 residues. The CDR3 protein is CSVAGYTEAFF. The CDR3 DNA is TGCAGCGTTGCAGGGTACACTGAAGCTTTCTTT.

This chain joins TRBV6-6 and TRBJ2-7, with D maybe TRBD2 (6 bases). From germline, CDR1 is MNHNY and CDR2 SVGAGI (reference sequence). The CDR3 consists of 14 residues. With 7 bases removed from V and 6 bases from J, the gap between germline ends came to 19 bases. CDR3 in amino acids: CASKIQSDYSEQYF. The CDR3 DNA sequence: TGTGCCAGCAAGATCCAGTCGGACTATAGCGAGCAGTACTTC.

This chain connects TRBV11-2 to TRBJ2-2; tentatively, D is TRBD2 (7 bases). Trimming pared 3 bases from V and 3 bases from J, leaving 14 bases between. CDR3 length: 16 amino acids. The germline V gene encodes CDR1 SGHAT and CDR2 FQNNGV. CDR3 nucleotides: TGTGCCAGCAGCTTTTCGGCGGGGGCGGACACCGGGGAGCTGTTTTTT. Translation gives CASSFSAGADTGELFF.

This chain joins TRBV6-5 and TRBJ2-7, with D possibly TRBD1 on 6 matching bases. V dropped 7 bases and J dropped 0 bases, with 13 bases sitting between them. The V gene's germline CDR1 is MNHEY and CDR2 SVGAGI. CDR3 size: 14 residues. CDR3 bases: TGTGCCAGCAACGGTGACAGGCTCTCCTACGAGCAGTACTTC. As protein: CASNGDRLSYEQYF.

J is TRBJ1-6 and V is TRBV19; no clear D. The germline gives CDR1 LNHDA, CDR2 SQIVND (reference sequence). The CDR3 consists of 13 residues. V was trimmed by 4 bases and J by 3 bases, leaving 4 bases between them. The CDR3 spells CASSTHYNSPLHF. The CDR3 DNA is TGTGCCAGTAGTACCCACTATAATTCACCCCTCCACTTT.